Here is one TCR beta chain with its context. No antigen is known for it. V shed 4 bases and J shed 3 bases, with 12 bases lying between them. From germline, CDR1 is SEHNR and CDR2 FQNEAQ (reference sequence). This CDR3 contains 15 residues. This entry is derived from a study of vaccination and CD4 T cells after COVID-19. Treatment specified: 10-day PBMC culture with coronavirus spike peptide pools or control peptides (ViraFEST assay). Oncomine TCR Beta short-read sequencing was applied to DNA from cultured CD4+ T cells. TCRdb ran MiXCR on the PCR reads and lists one entry per CDR3 protein. This sample yields some 14,000 distinct CDR3 sequences, of which over 55% are seen a single time; roughly 18% belongs to the top ten.

The chain uses TRBV7-9 and TRBJ1-4, with unresolved D. The sequencing input was CD4+ T cells from blood, cultured in vitro. This TCR came from a human donor who had recovered from COVID-19. CDR3 in DNA: TGTGCCAGCAGCTACTTTGGGAGGGCTAATGAAAAACTGTTTTTT. This translates into CASSYFGRANEKLFF.